Detailed here is one TCR beta chain. The data were produced by immunoSEQ multiplex PCR, yet TCRdb's version contains in-frame clones alone and is incomplete. The sample holds roughly 170,000 clones, about 88% seen once. This specimen belongs to a study of radiation and T cells in renal cell carcinoma. As for time point: blood 4 weeks post-SBRT, at nephrectomy. Noted treatment: 15 Gy SBRT to primary tumor, nephrectomy 4 weeks later. Between the trimmed V and J ends, which lost 8 bases and 4 bases, there was a span of 14 bases. The germline V gene has CDR1 MNHEY and CDR2 SVGAGI. The CDR3 consists of 13 residues.

The chain carries TRBV6-5 and TRBJ2-5; D gene ambiguous. This clonotype originated in a woman between 45 and 60 years old with renal cell carcinoma. The material was blood, obtained from a patient whose treatment included radiotherapy and nephrectomy. The CDR3 sequence: CASSGRNIETQYF. CDR3 sequence (DNA): TGTGCCAGCTCAGGACGGAACATAGAGACCCAGTACTTC.